This entry describes one T cell receptor (beta chain). What it binds is not known. These data originate in a study of graft-versus-host responses after intestinal transplantation. Study summary: Among the recipients, transplants were multivisceral, liver-intestinal, or isolated intestinal. Tacrolimus plus steroids were given to all recipients for approximately three years, preceded by anti-thymocyte globulin induction.

Germline values: CDR1 WSHSY, CDR2 SAAADI. The trim removed 4 bases at V and 0 bases at J, leaving 9 bases unmatched. The CDR3 has 18 amino acids. General study results and limits: Graft-versus-host to host-versus-graft clonal ratios in allografts were high in patients with graft-donor T cell macrochimerism. Some GvH clones appeared in ileal mucosa or blood before recipient bone marrow.

Libraries were prepared by immunoSEQ multiplex PCR; TCRdb keeps only in-frame clonotypes and omits some of them. Of around 99,000 clones listed, just over 90% are singletons. The clonotype originates from a human donor who received an intestinal transplant. This specimen consisted of unstimulated CD8+ T cells sorted from spleen or lymph node cells, obtained before intestinal transplant. This chain connects TRBV10-2 to TRBJ2-4, with 10 nucleotides matching TRBD2. The CDR3 reads CASSGELAGKIAKNIQYF. In DNA, the CDR3 is TGCGCCAGCAGTGGCGAACTAGCGGGGAAGATAGCCAAAAACATTCAGTACTTC.